These 22 T cell receptor beta chains were sequenced from one sample in a study of T cells after yellow fever vaccination. TCRdb re-called the 5' RACE reads with MiXCR, one entry per CDR3 protein. In the table there are a few hundred thousand distinct CDR3 sequences, roughly 4% of which are singletons. The input for sequencing was PBMCs, taken 5 days after the yellow fever booster vaccination. These receptor sequences come from a man aged 18 to 30 who received the YFV17D yellow fever vaccine.

Only a few counts were recorded for this clonotype. The J gene is TRBJ1-2, the V gene TRBV2, with D perhaps TRBD1 (6 bases). V was pared by 8 bases and J by 3 bases, with 13 bases between. CDR3 length: 13 amino acids. In germline, CDR1 is SNHLY, CDR2 FYNNEI. CDR3 sequence reads: CASGGGGHYGYTF. In nucleotides, the CDR3 is TGTGCCAGCGGGGGCGGCGGGCACTATGGCTACACCTTC.

This clonotype was counted a few times. The chain links TRBV14 to TRBJ2-2; D is undetermined. V lost 8 bases to trimming and J lost 3 bases, with 13 bases between them. Germline-derived CDR1 and CDR2 are SGHDN and FVKESK. This CDR3 comprises 14 residues. The CDR3 nucleotides read TGTGCCAGCCGACTTCAAGTTGACACCGGGGAGCTGTTTTTT. Translated, it gives CASRLQVDTGELFF.

In this sample, this clonotype turned up many times. V gene TRBV12-3 or TRBV12-4 combines with J gene TRBJ2-2; no reliable D call. This CDR3 has 12 amino acids. V was pared by 3 bases and J by 6 bases, with 5 bases between. The CDR3 nucleotides read TGTGCCAGCAGTTTCCGGCCCGGGGAGCTGTTTTTT. Protein: CASSFRPGELFF.

This clonotype showed up many times. The genes are TRBV27 and TRBJ1-1; possibly TRBD1 for D (6 bases). This CDR3 comprises 14 residues. V lost 3 bases to trimming and J lost 2 bases, with 10 bases between them. The V gene's germline CDR1 is MNHEY and CDR2 SMNVEV (reference sequence). The CDR3 region is CASSFQGTNTEAFF. Written as DNA, the CDR3 is TGTGCCAGCAGTTTTCAGGGGACAAACACTGAAGCTTTCTTT.

The rearrangement joins TRBV6-5 to TRBJ1-2; D possibly corresponds to TRBD1 (5 bases). The V and J ends lost 2 bases and 8 bases respectively, with 15 bases between them. This CDR3 has 14 amino acids. Germline loops: CDR1 MNHEY, CDR2 SVGAGI. CDR3: CASSYTSTVAGYTF. CDR3 bases: TGTGCCAGCAGTTACACTTCGACAGTTGCCGGCTACACCTTC.

This clonotype appeared many times. The chain is built from TRBV20-1 and TRBJ2-3, with 9 bases aligning to TRBD2. The CDR3 has 18 residues. Germline V gene sequence: CDR1 DFQATT, CDR2 SNEGSKA (reference sequence). J was trimmed by 3 bases and V by 1 base; bases with no gene match: 14. The CDR3 loop is CSARGGSGGPTGTDTQYF. The CDR3 nucleotides are TGCAGTGCTAGAGGTGGAAGCGGGGGGCCCACGGGGACAGATACGCAGTATTTT.

This clonotype came up a few times. The chain combines TRBV6-5 with TRBJ2-7; maybe TRBD2 (5 bases). From germline, CDR1 is MNHEY and CDR2 SVGAGI. The V end lost 11 bases, the J end lost 0 bases, and 8 bases lay between the germline ends. The CDR3 has 11 amino acids. CDR3 residues: CAAGDSYEQYF. The CDR3 nucleotides are TGTGCCGCCGGGGACTCCTACGAGCAGTACTTC.

The V call is TRBV12-3 or TRBV12-4, the J call TRBJ2-7; TRBD1 might be the D (5 bases). The CDR3 is 15 residues long. The V and J ends lost 5 bases and 6 bases respectively, with 20 bases between them. The CDR3 is CASSPTSIWTSEQYF. The CDR3 DNA sequence: TGTGCCAGCAGTCCAACCTCAATCTGGACATCCGAGCAGTACTTC.

The J gene is TRBJ1-2, the V gene TRBV7-2; D remains unclear. V was clipped by 5 bases and J by 0 bases, with 16 bases between them. There are 16 residues in the CDR3. Germline CDR1 is SGHTA and CDR2 is FQGNSA. CDR3 protein: CASSLPLGIANYGYTF. Here the CDR3 DNA reads TGTGCCAGCAGCCTCCCCCTGGGGATAGCTAACTATGGCTACACCTTC.

V usage is TRBV4-1 and J usage is TRBJ1-6, with 7 positions matching TRBD1. Germline loops: CDR1 MGHRA, CDR2 YSYEKL. J was trimmed by 9 bases and V by 4 bases; bases with no gene match: 12. The CDR3 extends over 16 amino acids. This CDR3 is CASSRDFETGSSPLHF. DNA for the CDR3: TGCGCCAGCAGCCGGGATTTCGAGACAGGGAGTTCACCCCTCCACTTT.

The chain combines TRBV5-1 with TRBJ2-5; D might be TRBD1 (5 bases). This CDR3 spans 14 amino acids. Looked up from germline, CDR1 is SGHRS and CDR2 is YFSETQ. The germline V and J ends were trimmed by 5 bases and 2 bases, with 13 bases remaining between them. The DNA of the CDR3 is TGCGCCAGCAGTTTGAGACAGAGTCAAGAGACCCAGTACTTC. Its protein is CASSLRQSQETQYF.

This clonotype was picked up a small number of times. The V gene is TRBV5-4, the J gene TRBJ2-5; D is possibly TRBD1 (5 bases). The V end was cut by 0 bases, the J end by 5 bases, with 14 bases between. In germline, CDR1 is SGHNT, CDR2 YYREEE (reference sequence). This CDR3 spans 15 amino acids. As DNA, the CDR3 is TGTGCCAGCAGCTTGGGATCTGGGGCCGGGGAGACCCAGTACTTC. Protein: CASSLGSGAGETQYF.

This clonotype was counted only a few times. This chain connects TRBV7-2 to TRBJ2-2, with a possible D match to TRBD1 (5 bases). The CDR3 is 14 residues long. V lost 5 bases and J lost 8, with 15 bases in between. Germline V lookup: CDR1 SGHTA, CDR2 FQGNSA. The CDR3 nucleotides read TGTGCCAGCAGCCCGGAACAGGTTTCAGGGGAGCTGTTTTTT. It yields the protein CASSPEQVSGELFF.

V gene TRBV9 combines with J gene TRBJ2-1, with no clear D. The CDR3 consists of 16 residues. Germline V gene sequence: CDR1 SGDLS, CDR2 YYNGEE. V dropped 0 bases and J dropped 2 bases, with 12 bases sitting between them. The CDR3 DNA sequence: TGTGCCAGCAGCGTAGGAACCAGTTTCCCCTACAATGAGCAGTTCTTC. It is translated as CASSVGTSFPYNEQFF. The whole variable domain, remainder taken from reference TRBV9 and TRBJ2-1, is DSGVTQTPKHLITATGQRVTLRCSPRSGDLSVYWYQQSLDQGLQFLIQYYNGEERAKGNILERFSAQQFPDLHSELNLSSLELGDSALYFCASSVGTSFPYNEQFFGPGTRLTVL.

The CDR3 bases are TGTGCCAGCAGTGGTCGGACAGGGGTTGGTCATTCACCCCTCCACTTT. Protein sequence: CASSGRTGVGHSPLHF. The rearrangement links TRBV6-5 to TRBJ1-6, with 9 bases fitting TRBD1. The germline CDR1 and CDR2 sequences are MNHEY and SVGAGI. Unmatched junction bases numbered 10, after V lost 5 bases and J lost 8 bases. This CDR3 comprises 16 residues.

This clonotype was recorded a few times. The chain carries TRBV19 and TRBJ1-2; 8 positions agree with TRBD1. The germline V gene has CDR1 LNHDA and CDR2 SQIVND (reference sequence). V dropped 3 bases and J dropped 6; count of bases not matched to a gene: 9. This CDR3 has 15 residues. CDR3 loop: CASSMGTGSAHGYTF. The CDR3 DNA sequence: TGTGCCAGTAGTATGGGGACAGGATCGGCCCATGGCTACACCTTC.

This clonotype was counted ten times or more. The chain is built from TRBV19 and TRBJ2-1, with D possibly being TRBD2 (6 bases). Germline lookup yields CDR1 LNHDA and CDR2 SQIVND (reference sequence). CDR3 length: 14 amino acids. V was clipped by 0 bases and J by 12 bases, with 15 bases between them. CDR3: CASSIDRAMGGQFF. CDR3 in DNA: TGTGCCAGTAGTATAGATCGGGCCATGGGAGGGCAGTTCTTC.

This clonotype has a handful of counts. The J gene is TRBJ2-3, the V gene TRBV7-3, with 9 bases identical to TRBD1. CDR3 length: 14 residues. Germline assignment: CDR1 SGHTA and CDR2 FQGTGA. The V segment lost 7 bases and the J segment 3 bases; nucleotides outside the gene matches: 5. CDR3 coding DNA: TGTGCCAGCACCCCTGGGACAGGGACAGATACGCAGTATTTT. Its translation is CASTPGTGTDTQYF.

This sequence joins TRBV7-7 and TRBJ2-1, with 7 bases matching TRBD2. Trimming removed 6 bases from V and 10 bases from J; junction bases left unmatched: 9. CDR1 is SSHAT and CDR2 is FNYEAQ in the germline V gene (reference sequence). The CDR3 covers 13 residues. CDR3 loop: CASSFRGDGEQFF. As DNA, the CDR3 is TGTGCCAGCAGTTTCCGGGGGGACGGGGAGCAGTTCTTC.

This clonotype was observed a few times. The chain combines TRBV6-1 with TRBJ2-2, with TRBD2 as a possible D gene (5 bases). This CDR3 comprises 14 residues. The germline V gene encodes CDR1 MNHNS and CDR2 SASEGT. Trimming pared 6 bases from V and 3 bases from J, leaving 11 bases between. The CDR3 DNA reads TGTGCCAGCAGGGGCGGGTCGTACACCGGGGAGCTGTTTTTT. This encodes CASRGGSYTGELFF.

This clonotype was observed a handful of times. The chain couples TRBV12-3 or TRBV12-4 to TRBJ1-1, with D unclear. The CDR3 runs 11 residues. The V end was cut by 3 bases, the J end by 6 bases, with 5 bases between. The CDR3 DNA reads TGTGCCAGCAGTTTTTTCTCTGAAGCTTTCTTT. Amino acids: CASSFFSEAFF.

This clonotype was recorded many times. The V and J genes are TRBV28 and TRBJ1-3; TRBD1 might be the D (6 bases). There are 14 residues in the CDR3. Germline V lookup: CDR1 MDHEN, CDR2 SYDVKM. V was clipped by 6 bases and J by 2 bases, with 11 bases between them. DNA of the CDR3: TGTGCCAGCAGCGTTGACAGGCCTGGAAACACCATATATTTT. Its translation: CASSVDRPGNTIYF. Variable domain in full (rest from reference TRBV28 and TRBJ1-3): DVKVTQSSRYLVKRTGEKVFLECVQDMDHENMFWYRQDPGLGLRLIYFSYDVKMKEKGDIPEGYSVSREKKERFSLILESASTNQTSMYLCASSVDRPGNTIYFGEGSWLTVV.